The 3 T cell receptor beta chains listed next were all sequenced from one sample in a study of blood T cell repertoires in COVID-19. Assay used: immunoSEQ multiplex PCR; TCRdb lists only in-frame clones, some missing. The table lists about 130,000 clones, 55% to 75% of them singletons. The sequenced sample was peripheral blood. These receptors were taken from a woman in her 70s with acute or convalescent COVID-19.

The CDR3 loop reads CASSFGGDNTEAFF. The DNA for the CDR3 is TGTGCCAGCAGCTTTGGCGGGGATAACACTGAAGCTTTCTTT. The chain is built from TRBV3-1 (or the pseudogene TRBV3-2) and TRBJ1-1; no firm D call. The CDR3 is 14 residues long. Germline CDR1 is LGHDT and CDR2 is YNNKEL (reference sequence). V was clipped by 5 bases and J by 2 bases, with 12 bases between them.

The chain employs TRBV3-1 (or the pseudogene TRBV3-2) and TRBJ2-5, with TRBD2 matching 8 bases. V lost 1 base to trimming and J lost 5 bases; unmatched junction nucleotides: 9. The CDR3 length is 16 residues. Germline V lookup: CDR1 LGHDT, CDR2 YNNKEL (reference sequence). The CDR3: CASSQGVAGGGETQYF. In nucleotides, the CDR3 is TGTGCCAGCAGCCAAGGTGTGGCGGGGGGTGGGGAGACCCAGTACTTC.

The rearrangement uses TRBV5-1 and TRBJ2-7; weak D call: TRBD1 (5 bases). CDR3 length equals 13 residues. Trimming shortened V by 2 bases and J by 5 bases, and 11 bases separated the two germline ends. From germline, CDR1 is SGHRS and CDR2 YFSETQ. The CDR3 nucleotides are TGCGCCAGCAGCTTCGCAGGGATACACGAGCAGTACTTC. This encodes CASSFAGIHEQYF.